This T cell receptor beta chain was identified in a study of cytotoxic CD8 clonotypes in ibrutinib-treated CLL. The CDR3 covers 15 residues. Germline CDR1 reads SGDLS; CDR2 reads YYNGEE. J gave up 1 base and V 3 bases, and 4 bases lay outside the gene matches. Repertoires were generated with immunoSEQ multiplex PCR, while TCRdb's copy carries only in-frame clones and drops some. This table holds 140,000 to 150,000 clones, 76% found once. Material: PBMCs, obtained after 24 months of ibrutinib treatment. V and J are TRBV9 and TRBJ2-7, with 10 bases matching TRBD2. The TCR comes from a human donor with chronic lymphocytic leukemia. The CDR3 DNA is TGTGCCAGCAGCGCAGCGGGAGGGCCTTCCTACGAGCAGTACTTC. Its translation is CASSAAGGPSYEQYF.